The table lists the clone carrying this TCR beta chain with a few counts. Its antigen is as yet unknown. V dropped 4 bases and J dropped 1 base, with 7 bases sitting between them. This CDR3 region has 13 residues. Ages of hyperthyroidism patients ran from 18 to 65, and their diagnoses were new, under 2 months' duration. The sample originates from a study of Graves' ophthalmopathy and Graves' hyperthyroidism. Notes on the study in general: The model predicted ophthalmopathy progression with around 70% sensitivity and approximately 72% specificity. In separating ophthalmopathy from stable hyperthyroidism, a 13-signature model achieved 87.88% sensitivity and about 80% specificity.

From RNA, the CDR3 regions of TCR beta chains were amplified and sequenced. The authors performed first-round RT-PCR with HTBI primers and then a second-round multiplex PCR. MiXCR was run by TCRdb on the multiplex PCR reads, yielding one entry per CDR3 protein. Seen here are roughly 410,000 distinct CDR3 sequences, approximately 15% observed once, and the top ten hold 5.5% to 8%. Sequences were obtained from peripheral blood. The chain couples TRBV12-3 or TRBV12-4 to TRBJ1-1; no reliable D call. This TCR came from a woman aged 18-29 years with stable Graves' hyperthyroidism. The CDR3 DNA reads TGTGCCAGCAGTTCACAGAGGAACACTGAAGCTTTCTTT. Residues: CASSSQRNTEAFF.